This T cell receptor beta chain originates from a study of blood T cell repertoires in COVID-19. Study information: The analysed material was cDNA or gDNA that came from T cells, B-cell-depleted T cells, or PBMCs.

Germline V lookup: CDR1 MNHEY, CDR2 SMNVEV (reference sequence). The CDR3 loop spans 14 amino acids. V was shortened by 3 bases and J by 0 bases, with 8 bases between the two germline ends. Authors' methods: Reference gene primer amplification gave nucleated cell count estimates. TCRdb's copy holds only in-frame clones and misses some; the assay was immunoSEQ multiplex PCR. That table is the source of V, J and clone size, and D and trimming were worked out from the DNA. This sample carries about 300,000 clones, around 87% of them seen once, and the ten largest clones take 1.3%. This chain connects TRBV27 to TRBJ1-1; the D is unclear. The sequenced material came from peripheral blood. This receptor was obtained from a man aged 65 to 85 with acute or convalescent COVID-19. The DNA of the CDR3 is TGTGCCAGCAGTTTGAGAGACATGAACACTGAAGCTTTCTTT. As protein: CASSLRDMNTEAFF.